This T cell receptor (beta chain) was retrieved from a study of a mutant IDH1 vaccine in newly diagnosed glioma. Overall study context: Scheduled for weeks 1, 3, 5, 7, 11, 15, 19 and 23, eight vaccinations were given to patients. Treated patients had a mean age of approximately 40 years and a sex split that was roughly 60% male and 37.5% female. Receipt of radiotherapy, temozolomide, or both preceded the study, and most received both.

Measured with immunoSEQ multiplex PCR; TCRdb has only the in-frame clones, and not every one. The sample has about 110,000 clones, about nine tenths seen once; the top ten hold roughly 0.57%. About this clone itself: Its specificity is unknown.

V lost 0 bases to trimming and J lost 3 bases, with 9 bases between them. Germline values: CDR1 SEHNR, CDR2 FQNEAQ (reference sequence). This CDR3 contains 14 residues. Time point noted: week 11, during vaccination. In every dose of vaccine, 300 ug of mutant IDH1 20-mer peptide was given alongside topical imiquimod. Sequenced material: PBMCs, taken from a glioma patient whose treatment included an IDH1 peptide vaccine. The J gene is TRBJ2-7, the V gene TRBV7-9, with D perhaps TRBD1 (5 bases). The TCR originated in a woman between 45 and 60 years old with glioma. CDR3 amino acids: CASSLAVTDYEQYF. The CDR3 bases are TGTGCCAGCAGCTTAGCGGTGACAGACTACGAGCAGTACTTC.